These 28 T cell receptor beta chains were sequenced from one sample in a study of T-cell memory formation after mild COVID-19. TCRdb reanalysed the 5' RACE reads using MiXCR and keeps one entry per CDR3 protein. This sample has 100,000 to 150,000 distinct CDR3 sequences; 15% to 20% occur once, and the top ten carry 4.5% to 5.5%. Sample: PBMCs or a T cell subset sorted from them (not recorded which). These receptors all come from a young man who had mild COVID-19 (a few samples of this study predate the infection). Cell type and time point are not known.

This clonotype was picked up a small number of times. CDR3 residues: CAISPGAYEQYV. The DNA for the CDR3 is TGTGCCATCAGTCCCGGGGCCTACGAGCAGTACGTC. The rearrangement joins TRBV10-3 to TRBJ2-7; weak D call: TRBD2 (5 bases). The CDR3 consists of 12 residues. V dropped 5 bases and J dropped 2 bases, with 7 bases sitting between them. The germline gives CDR1 ENHRY, CDR2 SYGVKD.

This clonotype came up a few times. The rearrangement uses TRBV28 and TRBJ2-3; D is perhaps TRBD2 (5 bases). CDR1 and CDR2 (germline): MDHEN, SYDVKM. The CDR3 contains 15 residues. The germline V and J ends were trimmed by 0 bases and 10 bases, with 17 bases remaining between them. CDR3 in amino acids: CASSLWSGLRGSQYF. The CDR3 DNA is TGTGCCAGCAGTTTATGGTCCGGTCTTCGCGGGTCGCAGTATTTT.

The sample holds a few counts of this clonotype. The V call is TRBV5-1, the J call TRBJ2-3, with 13 bases fitting TRBD2. This CDR3 has 16 amino acids. Germline values: CDR1 SGHRS, CDR2 YFSETQ. The trim removed 3 bases at V and 5 bases at J, leaving 6 bases unmatched. In nucleotides, the CDR3 is TGCGCCAGCAGCTCCCGGACTAGCGGGGGTATAGATACGCAGTATTTT. This codes for CASSSRTSGGIDTQYF. The full variable domain, with the rest looked up from reference TRBV5-1 and TRBJ2-3, is KAGVTQTPRYLIKTRGQQVTLSCSPISGHRSVSWYQQTPGQGLQFLFEYFSETQRNKGNFPGRFSGRQFSNSRSEMNVSTLELGDSALYLCASSSRTSGGIDTQYFGPGTRLTVL.

This clonotype turned up a few times. The V call is TRBV12-3 or TRBV12-4, the J call TRBJ1-5; 7 bases map to TRBD1. V was pared by 5 bases and J by 5 bases, with 15 bases of the junction left unmatched. There are 17 residues in the CDR3. Here the CDR3 reads CASSISRGGGGDQPQHF. The DNA for the CDR3 is TGTGCCAGCAGTATTAGTCGCGGGGGAGGGGGCGATCAGCCCCAGCATTTT.

The chain carries TRBV3-1 and TRBJ2-6; 8 bases are a match to TRBD1. This CDR3 comprises 18 residues. Germline V gene sequence: CDR1 LGHDT, CDR2 YNNKEL (reference sequence). V gave up 2 bases and J gave up 7 bases; unmatched junction bases: 13. This CDR3 is CASSQYYATGALANVLTF. Written as DNA, the CDR3 is TGTGCCAGCAGCCAATATTATGCGACAGGGGCTTTAGCCAACGTCCTGACTTTC.

The J gene is TRBJ2-6, the V gene TRBV2; 7 bases map to TRBD2. This CDR3 is built from 16 residues. CDR1 is SNHLY and CDR2 is FYNNEI in the germline V gene. Trimming at V came to 3 bases and at J to 3 bases, leaving 5 bases not matched to a gene. The CDR3 reads CASSDGWGGGANVLTF. The CDR3 nucleotides are TGTGCCAGCAGTGATGGCTGGGGGGGTGGGGCCAACGTCCTGACTTTC.

The chain recombines TRBV20-1 with TRBJ1-1; D is undetermined. V lost 1 base to trimming and J lost 11 bases, with 14 bases between them. This CDR3 is built from 12 residues. Germline V gives CDR1 DFQATT, CDR2 SNEGSKA (reference sequence). The CDR3 DNA follows: TGCAGTGCTAGAGTCGATATGTACGGGGCTTTCTTT. This codes for CSARVDMYGAFF.

The V gene is TRBV28, the J gene TRBJ1-6, with D possibly being TRBD1 (6 bases). Germline loops: CDR1 MDHEN, CDR2 SYDVKM. The length of the CDR3 is 16 residues. Between the trimmed V and J ends, which lost 6 bases and 7 bases, there was a span of 19 bases. CDR3 DNA: TGTGCCAGCAGCCCCCACGGGCAGGGGTGGAATTCACCCCTCCACTTT. Translating gives CASSPHGQGWNSPLHF.

This clonotype was counted a few times. The J gene is TRBJ1-5, the V gene TRBV5-4; D is uncertain. Between the trimmed V and J ends, which lost 4 bases and 4 bases, there was a span of 9 bases. The CDR3 contains 13 residues. Germline CDR1 is SGHNT and CDR2 is YYREEE (reference sequence). The CDR3 reads CASSPSPNQPQHF. For the CDR3, the DNA is TGTGCCAGCAGCCCTTCGCCTAATCAGCCCCAGCATTTT. The whole variable domain, remainder taken from reference TRBV5-4 and TRBJ1-5, is ETGVTQSPTHLIKTRGQQVTLRCSSQSGHNTVSWYQQALGQGPQFIFQYYREEENGRGNFPPRFSGLQFPNYSSELNVNALELDDSALYLCASSPSPNQPQHFGDGTRLSIL.

This clonotype was counted a few times. The chain couples TRBV12-3 or TRBV12-4 to TRBJ1-2, with TRBD1 matching 7 bases. The length of the CDR3 is 14 residues. J was trimmed by 6 bases and V by 3 bases; bases with no gene match: 7. The DNA of the CDR3 is TGTGCCAGCAGTTTTCGACAGGGTGAGGATGGCTACACCTTC. Its translation is CASSFRQGEDGYTF.

V gene TRBV5-6 combines with J gene TRBJ2-7; D is undetermined. Germline CDR1 is SGHDT and CDR2 is YYEEEE. The V and J ends lost 6 bases and 4 bases respectively, with 17 bases between them. The length of the CDR3 is 14 residues. The CDR3 loop reads CASMVRLTLYEQYF. CDR3 in DNA: TGTGCCAGCATGGTCCGATTGACGCTTTACGAGCAGTACTTC.

This clonotype was seen only a few times. The gene calls are TRBV6-5 and TRBJ1-1; tentative D call: TRBD1 (6 bases). There are 14 residues in the CDR3. CDR1 is MNHEY and CDR2 is SVGAGI in the germline V gene. Trimming took off 0 bases at V and 8 bases at J, with 13 bases between the two ends. The CDR3, as DNA: TGTGCCAGCAGTTACTCCCGGGGGGCTGGGGAAGCTTTCTTT. Translated, it gives CASSYSRGAGEAFF.

The chain recombines TRBV15 with TRBJ1-5; no definite D call. The CDR3 spans 16 residues. V lost 0 bases to trimming and J lost 4 bases, with 13 bases between them. Germline lookup yields CDR1 LNHNV and CDR2 YYDKDF (reference sequence). CDR3 loop: CATSREGHLANQPQHF. The CDR3 nucleotides read TGTGCCACCAGCAGAGAGGGCCACCTAGCAAATCAGCCCCAGCATTTT.

CDR3 coding DNA: TGTGCCAGCTCACTCCGGGACACGTATTACAATGAGCAGTTCTTC. Its translation: CASSLRDTYYNEQFF. The J gene is TRBJ2-1, the V gene TRBV18, with D tentatively TRBD1 (6 bases). The V and J ends lost 4 bases and 4 bases respectively, with 14 bases between them. Germline V gene lookup returns CDR1 KGHSH and CDR2 LQKENI. The length of the CDR3 is 15 residues.

The chain joins TRBV19 to TRBJ1-5, with D perhaps matching TRBD1 (5 bases). The CDR3 has 15 residues. Trimming removed 8 bases from V and 2 bases from J, with 16 bases in between. CDR1 and CDR2 (germline): LNHDA, SQIVND (reference sequence). The CDR3 DNA reads as TGTGCCAGTCATCCGGGGGAAGTGCGCAATCAGCCCCAGCATTTT. Its translation: CASHPGEVRNQPQHF.

This sequence joins TRBV6-2 or TRBV6-3 and TRBJ1-1, with 7 bases identical to TRBD1. The CDR3 spans 14 residues. Germline-derived CDR1 and CDR2 are MNHEY and SVGEGT. The V gene end was trimmed by 2 bases and the J gene end by 7 bases; junction bases not matched to a gene: 7. CDR3 residues: CASSYEGASDEAFF. Written as DNA, the CDR3 is TGTGCCAGCAGTTACGAGGGGGCATCGGATGAAGCTTTCTTT.

This clonotype was counted only a few times. The chain combines TRBV6-6 with TRBJ2-1; no reliable D call. V was cut by 2 bases and J by 2 bases, with 7 bases left in between. CDR1 is MNHNY, CDR2 SVGAGI, per germline (reference sequence). The CDR3 runs to 14 residues. CDR3 nucleotide sequence: TGTGCCAGCAGTTACAGCAGCGCCTACAATGAGCAGTTCTTC. Translation gives CASSYSSAYNEQFF.

This clonotype occurred many times. The chain uses TRBV6-2 or TRBV6-3 and TRBJ2-5; tentative D call: TRBD1 (5 bases). The CDR3 is made up of 14 amino acids. The germline V gene encodes CDR1 MNHEY and CDR2 SVGEGT. V lost 6 bases and J 5 bases, leaving 16 bases between the germline ends. The CDR3 reads CASRQVSSRETQYF. DNA for the CDR3: TGTGCCAGCAGACAGGTATCAAGTCGGGAGACCCAGTACTTC.

This clonotype came up once. V and J are TRBV20-1 and TRBJ1-2; D is unresolved. V was clipped by 3 bases and J by 5 bases, with 4 bases between them. Germline values: CDR1 DFQATT, CDR2 SNEGSKA (reference sequence). The CDR3 consists of 10 residues. The CDR3 DNA is TGCAGTGCTAGTCAATATGGCTACACCTTC. It specifies CSASQYGYTF.

The rearrangement links TRBV5-1 to TRBJ1-1, with 10 nucleotides matching TRBD1. The CDR3 loop spans 15 amino acids. J gave up 4 bases and V 5 bases, and 8 bases lay outside the gene matches. The germline V gene encodes CDR1 SGHRS and CDR2 YFSETQ. As DNA, the CDR3 is TGCGCCAGCAGATCCGGGACAGGGGAGGGCACTGAAGCTTTCTTT. As protein: CASRSGTGEGTEAFF.

The gene calls are TRBV20-1 and TRBJ2-3, with TRBD2 matching over 7 bases. The CDR3 is 16 amino acids. After removal of 2 bases from V and 2 bases from J, the junction contained 10 bases not matched to a gene. Germline V gene sequence: CDR1 DFQATT, CDR2 SNEGSKA (reference sequence). The DNA of the CDR3 is TGCAGTGCTAGAACCCCGGGGAGGGGAGCCACAGATACGCAGTATTTT. Amino acid sequence: CSARTPGRGATDTQYF.

A few counts support this clonotype. This chain uses TRBV4-1 with TRBJ2-1; the D is unclear. Germline values: CDR1 MGHRA, CDR2 YSYEKL. The V end was cut by 0 bases, the J end by 5 bases, with 2 bases between. The CDR3 spans 12 residues. The CDR3, as DNA: TGCGCCAGCAGCCAAGACCACAATGAGCAGTTCTTC. It is translated as CASSQDHNEQFF.

Here the CDR3 reads CASSPISGTTYEQYF. The CDR3 nucleotides are TGTGCCAGCTCACCAATCAGTGGCACTACCTACGAGCAGTACTTC. This chain uses TRBV18 with TRBJ2-7; no reliable D call. This CDR3 comprises 15 residues. The germline V gene has CDR1 KGHSH and CDR2 LQKENI. V dropped 2 bases and J dropped 2 bases, with 13 bases sitting between them.

This clonotype has a count of ten or more. The chain joins TRBV12-3 or TRBV12-4 to TRBJ2-7; the match to TRBD1 covers 9 bases. This CDR3 contains 13 residues. V was clipped by 8 bases and J by 5 bases; unmatched bases: 7. This CDR3 is CASGEQGADEQYF. In DNA, the CDR3 is TGTGCCAGCGGGGAACAGGGGGCGGACGAGCAGTACTTC.

This clonotype was detected many times. This chain joins TRBV6-2 or TRBV6-3 and TRBJ2-5; D remains ambiguous. The germline CDR1 and CDR2 sequences are MNHEY and SVGEGT. V was shortened by 8 bases and J by 5 bases, with 12 bases between the two germline ends. There are 12 residues in the CDR3. The CDR3 sequence is CASAASEETQYF. The CDR3 region has the DNA TGTGCCAGCGCCGCATCGGAGGAGACCCAGTACTTC.

The table lists this clonotype with many counts. This chain links TRBV6-4 with TRBJ2-2; D gene unclear. CDR3 length: 13 residues. V was trimmed by 2 bases and J by 3 bases, leaving 4 bases between them. The germline V gene encodes CDR1 MRHNA and CDR2 SNTAGT. In DNA form, the CDR3 reads TGTGCCAGCAGTGACAGGGACACCGGGGAGCTGTTTTTT. Protein product: CASSDRDTGELFF.

This clonotype turned up a few times. V usage is TRBV6-2 or TRBV6-3 and J usage is TRBJ2-3; TRBD2 is a possible D gene (7 bases). With 5 bases removed from V and 4 bases from J, the gap between germline ends came to 16 bases. The CDR3 sequence is 15 residues long. Germline assignment: CDR1 MNHEY and CDR2 SVGEGT. CDR3: CASSTGGRRADTQYF. The DNA for the CDR3 is TGTGCCAGCAGTACGGGGGGCCGGCGCGCAGATACGCAGTATTTT.

V is TRBV20-1 and J is TRBJ2-5; D not certain. CDR1 and CDR2 (germline): DFQATT, SNEGSKA (reference sequence). V lost 6 bases to trimming and J lost 4 bases, with 18 bases between them. The CDR3 contains 14 residues. CDR3 sequence reads: CSAPRRAVGETQYF. CDR3 nucleotide sequence: TGCAGTGCCCCCCGCCGCGCAGTCGGAGAGACCCAGTACTTC.